A single sample is the source of the 9 T cell receptor beta chains below, sequenced in a study of T cell responses to AZD1222 COVID-19 vaccine. Using immunoSEQ multiplex PCR, the repertoire was profiled, and TCRdb retains in-frame clones only, with some absent. In the table there are some 130,000 clones, about 89% of which are singletons. Sequencing was performed on peripheral blood, taken on day 0 of AZD1222 vaccination. All receptors derive from an adult in good health.

A single count supports this clone. The genes are TRBV27 and TRBJ1-2; D gene unclear. In germline, CDR1 is MNHEY, CDR2 SMNVEV (reference sequence). This CDR3 has 17 amino acids. V gave up 1 base and J gave up 3 bases, with 18 bases separating them. CDR3 protein: CASSLYPGPDLDYGYTF. CDR3 DNA sequence: TGTGCCAGCAGTTTATATCCCGGGCCCGACCTCGACTATGGCTACACCTTC.

This chain joins TRBV4-3 and TRBJ1-2; the D gene is possibly TRBD1 (5 bases). Looked up from germline, CDR1 is LGHNA and CDR2 is YSLEER. This CDR3 comprises 13 residues. Trimming took off 0 bases at V and 11 bases at J, with 13 bases between the two ends. CDR3 residues: CASSQEGAAGYTF. CDR3 sequence (DNA): TGCGCCAGCAGCCAAGAAGGGGCGGCGGGATACACCTTC.

The V gene is TRBV7-9, the J gene TRBJ1-1, with TRBD1 matching over 9 bases. Germline lookup yields CDR1 SEHNR and CDR2 FQNEAQ (reference sequence). V dropped 5 bases and J dropped 6; count of bases not matched to a gene: 10. The CDR3 length is 15 residues. This CDR3 reads CASSGLTGGIPEAFF. The CDR3 DNA is TGTGCCAGCAGCGGATTGACAGGGGGGATCCCTGAAGCTTTCTTT.

The chain is built from TRBV5-4 and TRBJ2-2; D is unclear. The germline V gene has CDR1 SGHNT and CDR2 YYREEE (reference sequence). Deletions cut 4 bases from V and 0 bases from J, with 10 bases between. This CDR3 comprises 15 residues. CDR3: CASSLVVSNTGELFF. In nucleotides, the CDR3 is TGTGCCAGCAGCCTGGTGGTTTCGAACACCGGGGAGCTGTTTTTT. Combining the CDR3 with reference TRBV5-4 and TRBJ2-2 gives the whole variable domain ETGVTQSPTHLIKTRGQQVTLRCSSQSGHNTVSWYQQALGQGPQFIFQYYREEENGRGNFPPRFSGLQFPNYSSELNVNALELDDSALYLCASSLVVSNTGELFFGEGSRLTVL.

The rearrangement joins TRBV10-3 to TRBJ1-1; 9 positions agree with TRBD1. V dropped 10 bases and J dropped 0; count of bases not matched to a gene: 12. Germline values: CDR1 ENHRY, CDR2 SYGVKD. This CDR3 contains 16 residues. CDR3 in DNA: TGTGCCACCAACCCAGACAGGGGGGAGATGAACACTGAAGCTTTCTTT. This sequence encodes CATNPDRGEMNTEAFF.

The J gene is TRBJ1-5, the V gene TRBV6-5; a possible D gene is TRBD1 (5 bases). This CDR3 spans 14 amino acids. The V end lost 7 bases, the J end lost 5 bases, and 15 bases lay between the germline ends. Germline V gene sequence: CDR1 MNHEY, CDR2 SVGAGI. The CDR3 DNA sequence: TGTGCCAGCAACCCTACAGGCACCCATCAGCCCCAGCATTTT. The encoded protein is CASNPTGTHQPQHF.

The chain employs TRBV7-9 and TRBJ2-7, with D perhaps TRBD2 (6 bases). V was shortened by 5 bases and J by 6 bases, with 8 bases between the two germline ends. The V gene's germline CDR1 is SEHNR and CDR2 FQNEAQ (reference sequence). CDR3 length: 11 amino acids. The CDR3 sequence: CASSKAGEQYF. In DNA form, the CDR3 reads TGTGCCAGCAGCAAAGCGGGCGAGCAGTACTTC.

This chain uses TRBV20-1 with TRBJ2-7, with D tentatively TRBD1 (6 bases). The CDR3 length is 15 residues. V was cut by 3 bases and J by 2 bases, with 17 bases left in between. Germline-derived CDR1 and CDR2 are DFQATT and SNEGSKA (reference sequence). CDR3 protein: CSASDDGTSPYEQYF. The CDR3 nucleotides read TGCAGTGCTAGTGACGACGGGACATCCCCCTACGAGCAGTACTTC.

The chain recombines TRBV19 with TRBJ2-3; a weak D match, TRBD2 (5 bases). Trimming cost V 5 bases and J 7 bases, with 13 bases left between them. Germline assignment: CDR1 LNHDA and CDR2 SQIVND (reference sequence). The CDR3 sequence is 13 residues long. The CDR3 here is CASSPSRGHTQYF. Written as DNA, the CDR3 is TGTGCCAGTAGTCCTTCCCGGGGTCATACGCAGTATTTT.